This entry features one TCR beta chain sequence. Ages ranged from roughly 18 to 100 years, with residence in about 23 US areas. Cohort 3 recovery required two negative PCRs, clearance, or symptom resolution. This sample is drawn from a study of blood T cell repertoires in COVID-19. For the study at large: Both acute and convalescent COVID-19 samples were obtained from the United States, Italy and Spain.

The authors' processing: How many nucleated cells were present was estimated from reference gene primer amplification. The method was immunoSEQ multiplex PCR; TCRdb's version includes in-frame clones alone and lacks a portion of them. The DNA was the basis for D and trimming; V, J and clone size are from that table. Among a few hundred thousand clones, more than 70% were seen once, and the ten largest hold more than 1%. With V trimmed by 1 base and J by 8 bases, 0 bases remained unmatched. There are 12 residues in the CDR3. The germline V gene has CDR1 SEHNR and CDR2 FQNEAQ (reference sequence). Material: PBMCs or T cells enriched from blood (not recorded which). This receptor was identified in a young woman who had recovered from COVID-19. The gene calls are TRBV7-9 and TRBJ1-1; the match to TRBD1 covers 8 bases. In DNA form, the CDR3 reads TGTGCCAGCAGCTTAGGGACAGGGGAAGCTTTCTTT. This sequence encodes CASSLGTGEAFF.